This T cell receptor beta chain derives from a study of control samples from healthy donors and cancer patients. CDR3 size: 15 residues. V was clipped by 3 bases and J by 2 bases, with 14 bases between them. Germline values: CDR1 SGHNT, CDR2 YYREEE (reference sequence). The method was immunoSEQ multiplex PCR; TCRdb's version includes in-frame clones alone and lacks a portion of them. Of about 150,000 clones in the sample, around 92% were seen once. The gene calls are TRBV5-4 and TRBJ2-5, with D perhaps TRBD2 (5 bases). The receptor was isolated from a man aged 25-45 years in good health. What was sequenced was blood. As DNA, the CDR3 is TGTGCCAGCAGCTCAGAACTAGGCCCTCAAGAGACCCAGTACTTC. Encoded protein: CASSSELGPQETQYF. The entire variable domain, with the rest obtained from reference TRBV5-4 and TRBJ2-5, is as follows: ETGVTQSPTHLIKTRGQQVTLRCSSQSGHNTVSWYQQALGQGPQFIFQYYREEENGRGNFPPRFSGLQFPNYSSELNVNALELDDSALYLCASSSELGPQETQYFGPGTRLLVL.